The source of this TCR beta chain is a study of blood T cell repertoires in COVID-19 (TCRdb year 2020). Background on the whole study: Samples covering the acute and convalescent phases of COVID-19 were provided by collaborators in the United States, Italy and Spain. The material from the prospective study consisted of cDNA or gDNA derived from T cells, B-cell-depleted T cells, or PBMCs. Deeply sampled blood TCRbeta repertoires from subjects exposed to, actively infected with, or recovered from COVID-19 were included in the dataset. A freely available public database, intended as a resource for researchers studying the immune response to SARS-CoV-2, is where the repertoires were released. The samples were drawn from two sources: the first 160 participants of the ongoing ImmuneRACE study, and 1,200 or so subjects contributed by 6 global collaborators. A de-identified subject ID, COVID-19 status, age in years and sex were almost always included in the sample metadata. HLA class I and class II types, where available, came from metadata supplied by the sample provider rather than from assay-based typing.

Based on the germline V gene, the CDR1 and CDR2 sequences are SNHLY and FYNNEI. Including the terminal cysteine and phenylalanine, the CDR3 comprises 15 residues. CDR3 DNA only is kept here, 45 bases in frame from base 1. Relative to germline, V is missing 5 bases and J is missing 5 bases, with 9 bases of the junction outside any gene match. Participants in the prospective study were aged 18 to 89 years, lived in 24 United States geographic areas, and enrolled through a virtual design. In the prospective study, cohorts were assigned on the basis of participant-reported clinical history obtained from a screening survey and a study questionnaire. Exposed participants had been in contact with someone with a PCR-confirmed or clinician-diagnosed COVID-19 case within 2 weeks of study entry. Mobile phlebotomists in the prospective study collected whole blood, serum and a nasopharyngeal or oropharyngeal swab from every participant. Additional blood draws and questionnaires over an approximately 2-month period could optionally be provided by prospective study participants. Before DNA extraction, blood samples from the prospective study were shipped at room temperature or frozen.

The immunoSEQ Assay, a bias-controlled multiplex PCR, was used to amplify TCRbeta CDR3 regions from genomic DNA. For the original study's pipeline: The number of nucleated cells in each sample was estimated by amplification of reference gene primers within the assay. To quantify the absolute abundance of each unique TCRbeta CDR3 rearrangement, sequence reads were collapsed and filtered. Productive Simpson clonality was computed per sample as the square root of Simpson's diversity index over productive rearrangements. TCRdb took over this immuneACCESS table, retaining in-frame rearrangements with V and J assigned. Such tables are incomplete; in checked studies, under half of the missing clones stem from an unresolved V gene, and the remainder is unexplained. That table gives V, J and clone size, and the DNA gave D and trimming. The sample table lists some 400,000 clones, 90% to 95% of them with a count of one. Over 0.7% of the sample lies in the top ten.

About this clone: The antigen it binds to is not known. No much larger clone exists at a distance of one base, and base qualities are not known.

Results and caveats for the whole study, not just this receptor: How much clinical and demographic metadata was included differed by source and by participant, and the metadata was provided uncurated.

The sequencing input was PBMCs or T cells enriched from blood (not recorded which). This sequence originates from a woman aged 40 to 50 who had been exposed to COVID-19. The receptor chain draws on TRBV2 and TRBJ1-2; TRBD1 lines up with 9 middle nucleotides. The CDR3 region reads CASSRTGALTYGYTF. The sequenced DNA: TGTGCCAGCAGTAGGACAGGGGCTTTAACGTATGGCTACACCTTC. The CDR3, completed at both ends by the reference TRBV2 and TRBJ1-2 genes, gives the full variable domain EPEVTQTPSHQVTQMGQEVILRCVPISNHLYFYWYRQILGQKVEFLVSFYNNEISEKSEIFDDQFSVERPDGSNFTLKIRSTKLEDSAMYFCASSRTGALTYGYTFGSGTRLTVV.